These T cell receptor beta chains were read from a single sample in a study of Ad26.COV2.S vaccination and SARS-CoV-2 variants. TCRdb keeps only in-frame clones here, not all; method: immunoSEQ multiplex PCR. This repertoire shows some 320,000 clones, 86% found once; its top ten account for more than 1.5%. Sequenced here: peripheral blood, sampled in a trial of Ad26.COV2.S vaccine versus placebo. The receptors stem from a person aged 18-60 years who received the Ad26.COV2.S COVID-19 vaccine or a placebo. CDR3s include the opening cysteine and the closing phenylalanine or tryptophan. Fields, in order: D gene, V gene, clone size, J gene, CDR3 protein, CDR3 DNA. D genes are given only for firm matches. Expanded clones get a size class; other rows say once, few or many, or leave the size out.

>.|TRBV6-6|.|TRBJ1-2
CASSYGSRDYGYTF
TGTGCCAGCAGTTACGGTTCCAGGGACTATGGCTACACCTTC
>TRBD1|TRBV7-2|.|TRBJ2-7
CASSSIRGPYEQYF
TGTGCCAGCAGCTCGATCAGGGGGCCCTACGAGCAGTACTTC
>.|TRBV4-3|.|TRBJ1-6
CASSQDRANSPLHF
TGCGCCAGCAGCCAAGACAGGGCAAATTCACCCCTCCACTTT
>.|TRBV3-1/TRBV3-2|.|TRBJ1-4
CASSSRASNEKLFF
TGTGCCAGCAGCTCGCGGGCGTCTAATGAAAAACTGTTTTTT
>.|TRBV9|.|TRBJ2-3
CASSVGGRWDTQYF
TGTGCCAGCAGCGTAGGAGGGAGGTGGGATACGCAGTATTTT
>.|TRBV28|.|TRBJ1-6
CASSLRESPLHF
TGTGCCAGCAGTTTACGGGAATCACCCCTCCACTTT
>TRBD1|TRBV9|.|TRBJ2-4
CASSTSPTGGQNIQYF
TGTGCCAGCAGCACAAGCCCCACAGGGGGGCAAAACATTCAGTACTTC
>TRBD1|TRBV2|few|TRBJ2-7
CASRPGGWTEQYF
TGTGCCAGCCGGCCAGGGGGCTGGACGGAGCAGTACTTC
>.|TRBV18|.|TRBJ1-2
CASSLRHREDYTF
TGTGCCAGCTCACTACGGCACAGGGAGGACTACACCTTC
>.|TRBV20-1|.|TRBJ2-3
CSADQGDTQYF
TGCAGTGCCGATCAGGGGGATACGCAGTATTTT
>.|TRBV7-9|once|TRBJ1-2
CASSFRGAAGDGYTF
TGTGCCAGCAGCTTTCGAGGAGCAGCAGGGGACGGCTACACCTTC
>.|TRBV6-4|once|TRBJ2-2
CASRIANTGELFF
TGTGCCAGCAGGATCGCGAACACCGGGGAGCTGTTTTTT
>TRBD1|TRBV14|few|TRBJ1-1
CASSLTGMNTEAFF
TGTGCCAGCAGCCTGACAGGGATGAACACTGAAGCTTTCTTT
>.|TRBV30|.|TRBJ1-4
CAWSQGKDEKLFF
TGTGCCTGGAGCCAGGGGAAGGATGAAAAACTGTTTTTT